The sequence of this T cell receptor (beta chain) was determined in a study of T cell responses to AZD1222 COVID-19 vaccine. Study-wide results and caveats: In the spike-specific TCR repertoire, nearly half reportedly target unmutated variant regions. Vaccine-associated CD4 TCRs ranged over spike, dominating at 160-218 and 743-854. Donors skewed white British and female; clonal diversity was possibly underestimated.

TCRdb's table, derived via immunoSEQ multiplex PCR, lists solely in-frame clones and lacks some. The data show more than 100,000 clones, 91% seen once. Germline loops: CDR1 MDHEN, CDR2 SYDVKM. The CDR3 runs 13 residues. Trimming cost V 5 bases and J 5 bases, with 12 bases left between them. Analysis merged second doses at about 4 or about 12 weeks. Worth noting for this clone: The antigen is undetermined.

This chain links TRBV28 with TRBJ1-2, with D maybe TRBD1 (6 bases). The clonotype was recovered from an adult who received the AZD1222 COVID-19 vaccine. This material consisted of peripheral blood, taken 28 days after the second AZD1222 dose. The CDR3 nucleotides are TGTGCCAGCAGTCCGTGGACAGTGTATGGCTACACCTTC. This encodes CASSPWTVYGYTF.